This T cell receptor (beta chain) was recorded in a study of T cell responses to AZD1222 COVID-19 vaccine. On this clone: Antigen unknown.

The data were produced by immunoSEQ multiplex PCR, yet TCRdb's version contains in-frame clones alone and is incomplete. The sample has approximately 90,000 clones; about 91% are singletons. Germline values: CDR1 LNHDA, CDR2 SQIVND (reference sequence). After removal of 1 base from V and 7 bases from J, the junction contained 3 bases not matched to a gene. CDR3 length: 14 amino acids. Findings and caveats of the study: Mapped onto spike, vaccine-associated CD4 TCRs spanned it and were dominant at 160-218 and 743-854. Females made up more of the donors, who were largely white British, and clonal diversity may have come out too low.

The sequence was collected from an adult who received the AZD1222 COVID-19 vaccine. The chain recombines TRBV19 with TRBJ1-2, with 10 bases that match TRBD1. The source material was peripheral blood, sampled 28 days after the second AZD1222 dose. The CDR3 sequence is CASSIGGTGAGYTF. The CDR3 region has the DNA TGTGCCAGTAGTATAGGGGGGACAGGGGCTGGCTACACCTTC.